Following are 21 T cell receptor beta chains from one sample sequenced in a study of T cells in localized non-small cell lung cancer. The data were produced by immunoSEQ multiplex PCR, yet TCRdb's version contains in-frame clones alone and is incomplete. The repertoire holds 50,000 to 65,000 clones, with around 81% as singletons. Sequences were derived from PBMCs, sampled before any cancer treatment. All receptors derive from a man aged 40-75 years with stage II lung adenocarcinoma.

The CDR3 protein is CATIRSGTGELFF. CDR3 DNA: TGTGCCACTATCCGGTCGGGCACCGGGGAGCTGTTTTTT. This sequence joins TRBV14 and TRBJ2-2; D is unclear. Germline values: CDR1 SGHDN, CDR2 FVKESK. V gave up 10 bases and J gave up 4 bases, with 13 bases separating them. CDR3 length: 13 residues.

This chain uses TRBV7-9 with TRBJ2-5, with D possibly matching TRBD1 (6 bases). CDR1 and CDR2 from the germline V gene are SEHNR and FQNEAQ (reference sequence). There are 15 residues in the CDR3. V lost 5 bases and J 1 base, leaving 14 bases between the germline ends. CDR3 protein: CASSRDRTVQETQYF. CDR3 coding DNA: TGTGCCAGCAGCCGCGACAGGACCGTCCAAGAGACCCAGTACTTC.

V and J are TRBV5-4 and TRBJ1-2, with 10 positions matching TRBD1. V shed 5 bases and J 8 bases; nucleotides not matched to a gene: 12. Germline V lookup: CDR1 SGHNT, CDR2 YYREEE (reference sequence). This CDR3 is built from 15 residues. The CDR3 here is CASRGDRGPGGGYTF. Written as DNA, the CDR3 is TGTGCCAGCAGAGGAGACAGGGGGCCCGGAGGGGGCTACACCTTC.

This clone was picked up a small number of times. This chain links TRBV7-9 with TRBJ2-5; D might be TRBD2 (5 bases). With 3 bases removed from V and 1 base from J, the gap between germline ends came to 6 bases. Germline V gives CDR1 SEHNR, CDR2 FQNEAQ (reference sequence). CDR3 length: 13 residues. The CDR3 region is CASSFLAQETQYF. The CDR3 DNA reads TGTGCCAGCAGCTTTCTAGCCCAAGAGACCCAGTACTTC.

The genes are TRBV5-1 and TRBJ1-5, with D perhaps matching TRBD1 (5 bases). The V end lost 0 bases, the J end lost 7 bases, and 11 bases lay between the germline ends. Germline CDR1 and CDR2: SGHRS and YFSETQ. The CDR3 loop spans 14 amino acids. CDR3: CASSLGMGEQPQHF. The CDR3 DNA follows: TGCGCCAGCAGCTTGGGTATGGGGGAACAGCCCCAGCATTTT.

The chain employs TRBV12-5 and TRBJ1-2; 7 bases match TRBD1. This CDR3 is 17 amino acids long. Germline loops: CDR1 LGHNT, CDR2 FRNRAP. Trimming took 0 bases from V and 6 from J; bases not matched to a gene: 13. In DNA form, the CDR3 reads TGTGCTAGTGGTTTGGTACTTGGAGGGGAAACAGGGGATGGCTACACCTTC. Its translation is CASGLVLGGETGDGYTF.

This rearrangement joins TRBV18 to TRBJ1-3, with 7 positions matching TRBD1. With 2 bases clipped from V and 4 bases from J, the junction kept 5 bases outside the gene matches. Germline-derived CDR1 and CDR2 are KGHSH and LQKENI. This CDR3 is 15 amino acids long. Here the CDR3 reads CASSPRKGAGNTIYF. CDR3 nucleotide sequence: TGTGCCAGCTCACCAAGAAAGGGGGCAGGAAACACCATATATTTT. Based on the CDR3 plus reference TRBV18 and TRBJ1-3, the full variable domain is NAGVMQNPRHLVRRRGQEARLRCSPMKGHSHVYWYRQLPEEGLKFMVYLQKENIIDESGMPKERFSAEFPKEGPSILRIQQVVRGDSAAYFCASSPRKGAGNTIYFGEGSWLTVV.

The rearrangement links TRBV6-5 to TRBJ2-1, with 10 bases identical to TRBD2. CDR1 is MNHEY, CDR2 SVGAGI, per germline. V was pared by 2 bases and J by 5 bases, with 6 bases of the junction left unmatched. The CDR3 is 16 residues long. This CDR3 is CASSYLSGLANNEQFF. In DNA, the CDR3 is TGTGCCAGCAGTTACCTTTCGGGACTAGCGAACAATGAGCAGTTCTTC.

This rearrangement joins TRBV15 to TRBJ1-5, with D maybe TRBD1 (5 bases). V dropped 2 bases and J dropped 6 bases, with 17 bases sitting between them. The germline V gene has CDR1 LNHNV and CDR2 YYDKDF (reference sequence). This CDR3 is built from 16 residues. In DNA, the CDR3 is TGTGCCACCAGCAGACCGGGACCGGTGGGTAGTCAGCCCCAGCATTTT. It yields the protein CATSRPGPVGSQPQHF.

This chain links TRBV11-3 with TRBJ2-1; the match to TRBD2 covers 10 bases. V trimming: 4 bases; J trimming: 4 bases; junction bases outside the gene matches: 7. Germline V gene data show CDR1 as SGHNT and CDR2 as YENEEA. The CDR3 covers 16 residues. CDR3 DNA sequence: TGTGCCAGCAGCTCTCTAGCGGGAGTTGCATACAATGAGCAGTTCTTC. This sequence encodes CASSSLAGVAYNEQFF.

J is TRBJ1-5 and V is TRBV25-1; TRBD1 is a possible D gene (5 bases). The germline V gene has CDR1 MGHDK and CDR2 SYGVNS. The germline V and J ends were trimmed by 6 bases and 3 bases, with 12 bases remaining between them. The CDR3 has 14 amino acids. The CDR3 reads CASRGRGNNQPQHF. The CDR3 nucleotides are TGTGCCAGCAGGGGGCGAGGAAACAATCAGCCCCAGCATTTT.

The chain employs TRBV11-2 and TRBJ1-2, with 7 bases that match TRBD1. This CDR3 is 15 amino acids long. Germline V gene lookup returns CDR1 SGHAT and CDR2 FQNNGV. V lost 5 bases and J lost 8; bases outside the gene matches: 14. The CDR3 nucleotides are TGTGCCAGCAGCACGCAACCGGGACAGACGGACGGCTACACCTTC. Translation gives CASSTQPGQTDGYTF. The complete variable domain, with remaining parts taken from reference TRBV11-2 and TRBJ1-2, reads EAGVAQSPRYKIIEKRQSVAFWCNPISGHATLYWYQQILGQGPKLLIQFQNNGVVDDSQLPKDRFSAERLKGVDSTLKIQPAKLEDSAVYLCASSTQPGQTDGYTFGSGTRLTVV.

This chain links TRBV6-1 with TRBJ1-2, with a possible D match to TRBD1 (6 bases). The CDR3 has 14 amino acids. Germline CDR1 and CDR2: MNHNS and SASEGT. V lost 2 bases and J lost 4, with 11 bases in between. The CDR3 loop is CASSELGGGYGYTF. In nucleotides, the CDR3 is TGTGCCAGCAGTGAATTGGGGGGCGGCTATGGCTACACCTTC.

The chain is built from TRBV27 and TRBJ2-7, with 7 nucleotides matching TRBD2. The junction had 3 bases not matched to a gene; V was cut back by 2 bases and J by 2 bases. The V gene's germline CDR1 is MNHEY and CDR2 SMNVEV (reference sequence). The CDR3 totals 14 residues. In DNA, the CDR3 is TGTGCCAGCAGTTTAAGGCGGGGGACCTACGAGCAGTACTTC. This sequence encodes CASSLRRGTYEQYF.

This chain uses TRBV6-5 with TRBJ1-2; TRBD1 is a possible D gene (5 bases). From germline, CDR1 is MNHEY and CDR2 SVGAGI. V was cut by 4 bases and J by 4 bases, with 10 bases left in between. The CDR3 spans 13 residues. DNA for the CDR3: TGTGCCAGCAGTTGGGACTCAGGCTATGGCTACACCTTC. Its protein product is CASSWDSGYGYTF.

V is TRBV7-9 and J is TRBJ2-1; 13 bases are a match to TRBD2. Looked up from germline, CDR1 is SEHNR and CDR2 is FQNEAQ (reference sequence). The CDR3 is made up of 14 amino acids. V lost 9 bases to trimming and J lost 6 bases; unmatched junction nucleotides: 5. This chain's CDR3 is CASTGLAGTNEQFF. The CDR3 DNA reads as TGTGCCAGTACGGGACTAGCGGGAACCAATGAGCAGTTCTTC.

This chain connects TRBV6-6 to TRBJ2-1; the match to TRBD2 covers 8 bases. Germline V gene data show CDR1 as MNHNY and CDR2 as SVGAGI (reference sequence). CDR3 length: 15 amino acids. V was clipped by 6 bases and J by 9 bases; unmatched bases: 13. DNA of the CDR3: TGTGCCAGCAGCCACCCGGGACTAGGATCGGCTGAGCAGTTCTTC. This translates into CASSHPGLGSAEQFF.

This chain joins TRBV7-2 and TRBJ2-1; 11 bases fit TRBD2. The CDR3 runs 16 residues. The V gene's germline CDR1 is SGHTA and CDR2 FQGNSA. Germline trimming cut 2 bases from V and 3 bases from J; bases unmatched to any gene: 3. The CDR3 DNA follows: TGTGCCAGCAGCTTAAGTCTAGCGGGAGGCTACAATGAGCAGTTCTTC. This codes for CASSLSLAGGYNEQFF.

V gene TRBV6-1 combines with J gene TRBJ1-3; D gene unclear. V lost 1 base and J 0 bases, leaving 7 bases between the germline ends. Germline CDR1 and CDR2: MNHNS and SASEGT. The CDR3 runs 15 residues. In nucleotides, the CDR3 is TGTGCCAGCAGTGAAGTAGGCATCTCTGGAAACACCATATATTTT. It encodes CASSEVGISGNTIYF.

The chain links TRBV7-2 to TRBJ2-3, with D uncertain. Germline V gene lookup returns CDR1 SGHTA and CDR2 FQGNSA. Trimming removed 3 bases at V and 6 bases at J, with 10 bases between. This CDR3 spans 13 amino acids. The CDR3 here is CASSFPSSDTQYF. The CDR3, as DNA: TGTGCCAGCAGCTTCCCCTCTTCGGATACGCAGTATTTT.

This chain joins TRBV2 and TRBJ2-2, with unresolved D. CDR1 is SNHLY and CDR2 is FYNNEI in the germline V gene. Trimming took 6 bases from V and 4 from J, leaving 9 bases between them. CDR3 length: 13 amino acids. The CDR3 DNA follows: TGTGCCAGCAGCGCTGCCGGCACCGGGGAGCTGTTTTTT. It codes for CASSAAGTGELFF.